This T cell receptor beta chain was sequenced during a study of cytomegalovirus exposure and HLA in healthy donors. As for the study in general: Around 180 million T cells yielded approximately 100 million unique TCR beta sequences, as an earlier analysis found. Around 83% of several hundred genotyped donors fell in the Caucasian-associated ancestry cluster.

V was clipped by 3 bases and J by 2 bases, with 11 bases between them. This CDR3 has 14 amino acids. Germline CDR1 SGDLS, CDR2 YYNGEE. Overall study results and limits: A highly shared variant cluster was judged a likely technical artifact. Cytomegalovirus status was reportedly diagnosed by the classifier with high specificity and sensitivity.

Primers for the PCR totalled 60 Vbeta and 13 Jbeta. The method was immunoSEQ multiplex PCR; TCRdb's version includes in-frame clones alone and lacks a portion of them. The sample carries about 70,000 clones, 60% to 80% recorded once. Notes on this clone: Its antigen is as yet unknown.

The origin of this receptor is a man aged 40-50 years in good health and CMV-seropositive. The chain employs TRBV9 and TRBJ1-1; TRBD1 is a possible D gene (5 bases). The material sequenced was PBMCs. The CDR3 DNA reads TGTGCCAGCAGCGAAATAACAGGAAACACTGAAGCTTTCTTT. Translating gives CASSEITGNTEAFF.